Reported below is one TCR beta chain. Assay: immunoSEQ multiplex PCR; the TCRdb copy retains only in-frame clones and omits some. The data show tens of thousands of clones, with roughly 84% seen just once and around 10% held by the top ten. The data are from a study of cytomegalovirus exposure and HLA in healthy donors. V dropped 1 base and J dropped 4; count of bases not matched to a gene: 4. This CDR3 comprises 15 residues. Germline V lookup: CDR1 SGHTA, CDR2 FQGNSA. The V and J genes are TRBV7-2 and TRBJ1-5, with TRBD1 matching 7 bases. The sample was PBMCs. The receptor was isolated from a woman younger than 30 in good health and CMV-seropositive. CDR3 protein: CASSLVGQINQPQHF. DNA for the CDR3: TGTGCCAGCAGCTTAGTGGGACAGATTAATCAGCCCCAGCATTTT.